The clone carrying this T cell receptor beta chain has at least ten counts. Its target is unknown. This specimen comes from a study of T cell repertoires in cytomegalovirus infection. In the study overall: It was recently identified HLA-C-restricted and well-studied HLA-B-restricted CMV epitopes that the study used. CMV infection together with matching HLA type was indicated by public TCR beta signatures.

Each CDR3 protein is one row after TCRdb ran MiXCR on the reads. The data contain roughly 350,000 distinct CDR3 sequences, approximately 35% of them singletons. V gave up 5 bases and J gave up 5 bases, with 16 bases separating them. The CDR3 sequence is 15 residues long. CDR1 and CDR2 from the germline V gene are SGHVS and FNYEAQ. The starting material was cultured PBMCs, obtained from culture after CMV antigen stimulation. The TCR comes from a human donor in good health (CMV status not recorded). Some clones in this sample may be carry-over from other donors' samples. The chain recombines TRBV7-6 with TRBJ2-1; TRBD1 might be the D (6 bases). The CDR3, as DNA: TGTGCCAGCAGCGCGTATGCAGGGGCGGACAATGAGCAGTTCTTC. This gives the protein CASSAYAGADNEQFF.